A single sample is the source of the 17 T cell receptor beta chains below, sequenced in a study of blood T cells in healthy people across ages. A second PCR, run for 7 to 11 cycles, used a sample-barcoded 5' primer plus a J-beta primer mix. MiXCR, run by TCRdb on the 5' RACE reads, gives a single entry per CDR3 protein. The table shows around 1,800,000 distinct CDR3 sequences, with roughly two fifths occurring only once. Sequencing input: blood. The receptor source for this set is a human donor in good health.

The rearrangement uses TRBV7-2 and TRBJ1-2; TRBD1 agrees at 9 bases. The CDR3 spans 14 residues. V was clipped by 3 bases and J by 6 bases; unmatched bases: 5. Germline V gene lookup returns CDR1 SGHTA and CDR2 FQGNSA. CDR3 nucleotide sequence: TGTGCCAGCAGCTTCAGGACAGGGGCCCATGGCTACACCTTC. It specifies CASSFRTGAHGYTF.

This clonotype was seen only a few times. The chain has TRBV3-1 and TRBJ2-3, with D possibly TRBD1 on 5 matching bases. Germline V gene sequence: CDR1 LGHDT, CDR2 YNNKEL (reference sequence). The CDR3 spans 15 residues. Trimming shortened V by 1 base and J by 5 bases, and 13 bases separated the two germline ends. In nucleotides, the CDR3 is TGTGCCAGCAGCCAAGGCTCAAGCCAGGGAGATACGCAGTATTTT. This translates into CASSQGSSQGDTQYF.

A few counts support this clonotype. As DNA, the CDR3 is TGCAGCGTTGAAGATCGACTGTTGAACACTGAAGCTTTCTTT. Translation gives CSVEDRLLNTEAFF. The rearrangement uses TRBV29-1 and TRBJ1-1, with D unclear. CDR1 is SQVTM, CDR2 ANQGSEA, per germline. V gave up 0 bases and J gave up 0 bases, with 8 bases separating them. The CDR3 has 14 residues.

V usage is TRBV13 and J usage is TRBJ2-5, with D unclear. Germline assignment: CDR1 PRHDT and CDR2 FYEKMQ (reference sequence). Trimming shortened V by 2 bases and J by 5 bases, and 15 bases separated the two germline ends. The length of the CDR3 is 15 residues. CDR3 nucleotides: TGTGCCAGCAGCTTAAGGCGTGGTCCGAGGGAGACCCAGTACTTC. This sequence encodes CASSLRRGPRETQYF.

In this sample, this clonotype turned up a few times. The chain is built from TRBV20-1 and TRBJ2-7; D perhaps matches TRBD1 (6 bases). The CDR3 runs to 14 residues. CDR1 DFQATT and CDR2 SNEGSKA come from the germline V gene (reference sequence). Trimming cost V 6 bases and J 2 bases, with 17 bases left between them. DNA for the CDR3: TGCAGTGCGGGAGTTCCGGGACAAGCCTACGAGCAGTACTTC. Encoded protein: CSAGVPGQAYEQYF.

V and J are TRBV7-2 and TRBJ1-2; a possible D gene is TRBD1 (5 bases). The CDR3 extends over 15 amino acids. The germline gives CDR1 SGHTA, CDR2 FQGNSA. Deletions cut 6 bases from V and 6 bases from J, with 20 bases between. The CDR3 is CASRRLKGRVDGYTF. The CDR3 nucleotides are TGTGCCAGCAGAAGACTAAAGGGCAGGGTCGATGGCTACACCTTC.

V gene TRBV12-3 or TRBV12-4 combines with J gene TRBJ1-5; D might be TRBD1 (5 bases). Trimming took off 6 bases at V and 8 bases at J, with 11 bases between the two ends. The CDR3 is 12 residues long. The CDR3 spells CASRIQDEPQHF. The CDR3 DNA sequence: TGTGCCAGCAGAATACAGGACGAGCCCCAGCATTTT.

This chain uses TRBV7-3 with TRBJ2-1; unclear D gene. The CDR3 contains 13 residues. CDR1 and CDR2 from the germline V gene are SGHTA and FQGTGA. V lost 5 bases to trimming and J lost 11 bases, with 16 bases between them. DNA of the CDR3: TGTGCCAGCAGCCTCGACCGTACCAGGAAGCAGTTCTTC. It encodes CASSLDRTRKQFF.

The chain is built from TRBV2 and TRBJ2-4; 7 positions agree with TRBD2. Germline V gives CDR1 SNHLY, CDR2 FYNNEI. V trimming: 2 bases; J trimming: 13 bases; junction bases outside the gene matches: 17. This CDR3 has 16 residues. CDR3 residues: CASSELGGINYNEQYF. The CDR3 region has the DNA TGTGCCAGCAGTGAACTGGGGGGGATTAACTACAATGAGCAGTACTTC.

This clonotype appeared a few times. V gene TRBV21-1 combines with J gene TRBJ2-3; TRBD1 is taken as the D call from the table, unchecked against the DNA. TRBV21-1 is designated a pseudogene. The CDR3 contains 15 residues. CDR3 amino acids: CASSKERTGADTQYF. CDR3 sequence (DNA): TGTGCCAGCAGCAAAGAACGGACAGGGGCAGATACGCAGTATTTT.

This chain uses TRBV20-1 with TRBJ2-1, with 7 bases that match TRBD1. In germline, CDR1 is DFQATT, CDR2 SNEGSKA (reference sequence). V trimming: 7 bases; J trimming: 10 bases; junction bases outside the gene matches: 7. The CDR3 runs to 11 residues. The CDR3 nucleotides are TGCAGTGAAGGGGGCGTCTACGAGCAGTTCTTC. Translated, it gives CSEGGVYEQFF.

V is TRBV7-2 and J is TRBJ1-2, with 8 nucleotides matching TRBD1. Germline V gives CDR1 SGHTA, CDR2 FQGNSA. J lost 5 bases, V lost 2 bases, and 7 bases had no gene match. CDR3 length: 15 amino acids. CDR3 in amino acids: CASSLSTGDRYGYTF. The CDR3 DNA reads as TGTGCCAGCAGCTTATCGACAGGGGACCGATATGGCTACACCTTC.

The V gene is TRBV6-5, the J gene TRBJ1-2; D perhaps matches TRBD1 (6 bases). Germline lookup yields CDR1 MNHEY and CDR2 SVGAGI. With 7 bases removed from V and 5 bases from J, the gap between germline ends came to 14 bases. This CDR3 contains 13 residues. The CDR3 nucleotides read TGTGCCAGCAAGGACAGAGACTTTTATGGCTACACCTTC. Encoded protein: CASKDRDFYGYTF.

This clonotype turned up a few times. The chain has TRBV7-2 and TRBJ1-5; 7 nucleotides line up with TRBD1. Per germline, CDR1 SGHTA and CDR2 FQGNSA. Germline trimming cut 3 bases from V and 0 bases from J; bases unmatched to any gene: 8. The CDR3 has 17 residues. CDR3 in DNA: TGTGCCAGCAGCTTTTTACCGGGACAGTCTAGCAATCAGCCCCAGCATTTT. Its translation is CASSFLPGQSSNQPQHF.

There are many counts of this clonotype. The chain links TRBV4-2 to TRBJ2-1, with TRBD2 identical over 13 bases. Unmatched junction bases numbered 11, after V lost 0 bases and J lost 9 bases. Per germline, CDR1 LGHNA and CDR2 YNFKEQ. The length of the CDR3 is 18 residues. CDR3 bases: TGTGCCAGCAGCCAAGATCCCCCGGGACTAGCGGGGAAGTCTGAGCAGTTCTTC. Its translation: CASSQDPPGLAGKSEQFF.

As DNA, the CDR3 is TGCAGTGCTAGGGTGGGTAGTGACACTGAAGCTTTCTTT. Translation: CSARVGSDTEAFF. The chain carries TRBV20-1 and TRBJ1-1, with D hard to call. The CDR3 totals 13 residues. CDR1 is DFQATT, CDR2 SNEGSKA, per germline (reference sequence). V lost 3 bases, J lost 3 bases, and 11 bases lay in between.

DNA of the CDR3: TGCAGCGTTGTCTCGGGCACGGGACAGGGTAACACCGGGGAGCTGTTTTTT. Amino acid sequence: CSVVSGTGQGNTGELFF. The chain combines TRBV29-1 with TRBJ2-2, with TRBD1 matching 9 bases. The germline gives CDR1 SQVTM, CDR2 ANQGSEA. V trimming: 4 bases; J trimming: 2 bases; junction bases outside the gene matches: 11. There are 17 residues in the CDR3.